This TCR beta chain was identified during a study of blood T cell repertoires in COVID-19 (dated by TCRdb to about 2020). For context, the study as a whole: Samples covering the acute and convalescent phases of COVID-19 were provided by collaborators in the United States, Italy and Spain. The prospective study material was composed of cDNA or gDNA derived from T cells, B-cell-depleted T cells, or PBMCs. The dataset comprised deeply sampled blood TCRbeta repertoires from subjects exposed to, actively infected with, or recovered from COVID-19. The repertoires were made available in a free public database intended to serve as a resource for research on the immune response to SARS-CoV-2. Samples came from the ongoing ImmuneRACE study (first 160 participants) plus 1,254 subjects from 6 global collaborators. Nearly every sample came with metadata listing a de-identified subject ID, COVID-19 status, age in years and sex. Where available, HLA class I and class II types were taken from metadata supplied by the sample provider and were not determined by assay-based typing.

In regard to this clone: What this receptor recognizes is not known. Per-base qualities were not stored, and no clone one base away is much larger.

TCRbeta CDR3 regions were amplified from genomic DNA by means of the immunoSEQ Assay, a bias-controlled multiplex PCR. From the authors' description of their analysis: Within the assay, amplification of reference gene primers was used to estimate how many nucleated cells each sample contained. To quantify the absolute abundance of each unique TCRbeta CDR3 rearrangement, sequence reads were collapsed and filtered. For each sample, productive Simpson clonality was calculated as the square root of Simpson's diversity index across productive rearrangements. TCRdb provides this immuneACCESS table in a form limited to in-frame rearrangements. Some clones are lacking; in checked studies, under half of them reflect an unresolved V gene, and why the rest are absent is not known. Clone size and the V and J calls come from that table; the DNA yielded D and trimming. Present in this sample are approximately 40,000 clones, around 90% of which were seen just once. Around 4.5% of the sample is in the top ten clones.

Broader findings and caveats from the paper: How much clinical and demographic metadata was included differed by source and by participant, and the metadata was provided uncurated.

One collaborating source in Seattle enrolled patients during active infection and followed them longitudinally through the course of disease. Each collaborating institution followed its own protocols to collect whole blood in K2EDTA tubes. For TCRbeta analysis, collaborators shipped samples as frozen whole blood, isolated PBMCs, or DNA extracted from either of those sample types. Reading the germline V gene gives CDR1 ENHRY and CDR2 SYGVKD. Measured from the cysteine to the phenylalanine, the CDR3 is 13 residues long. Left in the record is the CDR3 DNA by itself, 39 bases read in frame from the first base. V is pared back by 2 bases and J by 9 bases, with 11 bases lying between the germline termini.

The source of this sequence is a man aged 60 to 69 with COVID-19, enrolled during active disease. The chain was built from TRBV10-3 and TRBJ1-3; D gene: possibly TRBD1, on 5 matching bases. The sequenced sample consisted of peripheral blood. The DNA sequence is as follows: TGTGCCATCAGTGAGCCGCAGGGTAGCACCATATATTTT. Its amino acids are CAISEPQGSTIYF.